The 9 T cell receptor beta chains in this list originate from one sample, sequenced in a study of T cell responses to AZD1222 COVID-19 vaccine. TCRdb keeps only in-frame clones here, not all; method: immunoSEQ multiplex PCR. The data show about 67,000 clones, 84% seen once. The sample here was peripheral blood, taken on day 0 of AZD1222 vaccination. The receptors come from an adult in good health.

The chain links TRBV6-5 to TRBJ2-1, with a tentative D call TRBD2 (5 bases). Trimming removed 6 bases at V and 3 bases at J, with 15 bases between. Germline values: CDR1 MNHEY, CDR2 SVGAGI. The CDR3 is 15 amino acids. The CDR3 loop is CASSPTSGDYNEQFF. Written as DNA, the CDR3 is TGTGCCAGCAGCCCCACGAGCGGAGACTACAATGAGCAGTTCTTC.

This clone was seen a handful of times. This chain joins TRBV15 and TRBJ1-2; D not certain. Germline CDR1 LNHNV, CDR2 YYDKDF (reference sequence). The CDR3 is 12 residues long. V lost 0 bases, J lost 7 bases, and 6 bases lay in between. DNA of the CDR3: TGTGCCACCAGCAGAGATTTAGTTGGCTACACCTTC. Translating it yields CATSRDLVGYTF.

The CDR3 DNA sequence: TGTGCCAGCAGCTCCCCCCGGAACGGGGCAGATACGCAGTATTTT. Protein sequence: CASSSPRNGADTQYF. The J gene is TRBJ2-3, the V gene TRBV7-2, with D possibly matching TRBD2 (5 bases). Deletions cut 4 bases from V and 4 bases from J, with 15 bases between. CDR1 and CDR2 from the germline V gene are SGHTA and FQGNSA. The CDR3 runs to 15 residues.

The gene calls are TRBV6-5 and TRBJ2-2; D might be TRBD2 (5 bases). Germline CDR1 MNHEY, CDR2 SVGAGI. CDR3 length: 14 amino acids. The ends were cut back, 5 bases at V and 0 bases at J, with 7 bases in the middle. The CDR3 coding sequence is TGTGCCAGCAGTCCCGGGACGAACACCGGGGAGCTGTTTTTT. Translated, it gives CASSPGTNTGELFF.

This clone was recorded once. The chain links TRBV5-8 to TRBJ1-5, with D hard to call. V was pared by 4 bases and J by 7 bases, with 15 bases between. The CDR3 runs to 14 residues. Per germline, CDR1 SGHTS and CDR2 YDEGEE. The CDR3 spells CASSVARGGQPQHF. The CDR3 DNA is TGTGCCAGCAGCGTCGCTCGGGGAGGACAGCCCCAGCATTTT.

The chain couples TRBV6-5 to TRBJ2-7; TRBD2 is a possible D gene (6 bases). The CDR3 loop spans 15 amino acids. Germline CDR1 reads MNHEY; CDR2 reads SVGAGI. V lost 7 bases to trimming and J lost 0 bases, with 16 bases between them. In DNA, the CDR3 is TGTGCCAGCATAGGAGGGCACTTTTTCTCCTACGAGCAGTACTTC. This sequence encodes CASIGGHFFSYEQYF.

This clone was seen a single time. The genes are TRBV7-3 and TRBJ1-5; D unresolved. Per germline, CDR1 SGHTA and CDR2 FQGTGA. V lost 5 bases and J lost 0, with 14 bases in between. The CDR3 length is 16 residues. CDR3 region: CASSPGGQVSNQPQHF. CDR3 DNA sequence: TGTGCCAGCAGCCCCGGCGGGCAGGTTAGCAATCAGCCCCAGCATTTT.

The CDR3 here is CASSSPAYRGGTEAFF. In DNA form, the CDR3 reads TGTGCCAGCAGCTCCCCAGCTTACCGGGGGGGGACTGAAGCTTTCTTT. The chain uses TRBV7-8 and TRBJ1-1; tentatively, D is TRBD1 (5 bases). In germline, CDR1 is SGHVS, CDR2 FQNEAQ. CDR3 length equals 16 residues. V lost 4 bases to trimming and J lost 5 bases, with 20 bases between them.

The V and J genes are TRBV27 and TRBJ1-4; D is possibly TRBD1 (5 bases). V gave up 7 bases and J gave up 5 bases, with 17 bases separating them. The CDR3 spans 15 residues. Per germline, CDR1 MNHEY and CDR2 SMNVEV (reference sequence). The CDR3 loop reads CASTPLGGANEKLFF. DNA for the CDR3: TGTGCCAGCACCCCGCTTGGAGGGGCAAATGAAAAACTGTTTTTT.